The rows below give T cell receptor beta chains drawn from one sample of a study of blood T cell repertoires in COVID-19. Data came from immunoSEQ multiplex PCR; TCRdb stores just in-frame clones and leaves some out. The profile shows tens of thousands of clones, under 95% of them singletons. The sample was peripheral blood. These receptors were collected from a human donor in a cohort sampled during active COVID-19. Both conserved end residues are trimmed from each CDR3. Each record gives: J gene, V gene, CDR3 protein.

j_call: TRBJ2-5; v_call: TRBV7-6; cdr3_aa: ASSLGAGGQETQY
j_call: TRBJ2-7; v_call: TRBV6-6; cdr3_aa: ASSQGAGERYYEQY
j_call: TRBJ1-2; v_call: TRBV13; cdr3_aa: ASSLFVVPTDGYT
j_call: TRBJ2-1; v_call: TRBV7-9; cdr3_aa: ASSLGTSGGNNEQF
j_call: TRBJ2-1; v_call: TRBV3-1/TRBV3-2; cdr3_aa: ASSLSSGDYNEQF
j_call: TRBJ2-1; v_call: TRBV3-1/TRBV3-2; cdr3_aa: ASSQWRGGNNEQF
j_call: TRBJ1-1; v_call: TRBV2; cdr3_aa: ASSELRENTEAF
j_call: TRBJ2-3; v_call: TRBV27; cdr3_aa: ASRVQGPSTDTQY
j_call: TRBJ2-2; v_call: TRBV12-3/TRBV12-4; cdr3_aa: AARQGRTGELF
j_call: TRBJ2-1; v_call: TRBV3-1/TRBV3-2; cdr3_aa: ASSPPPSGGRNEQF
j_call: TRBJ1-6; v_call: TRBV2; cdr3_aa: ASSANRDSQLRLH
j_call: TRBJ1-5; v_call: TRBV6-5; cdr3_aa: ASSYSRVNQPQH
j_call: TRBJ2-2; v_call: TRBV7-8; cdr3_aa: ASSLRSQTNTGELF
j_call: TRBJ1-5; v_call: TRBV27; cdr3_aa: ASSFGGGRNQPQH
j_call: TRBJ1-3; v_call: TRBV5-8; cdr3_aa: ASSVDSFGNTIY
j_call: TRBJ2-2; v_call: TRBV30; cdr3_aa: ARRDSPTGELF
j_call: TRBJ1-2; v_call: TRBV6-1; cdr3_aa: ASSERGRGANYGYT
j_call: TRBJ1-1; v_call: TRBV2; cdr3_aa: ASSEGPVQGAEAF
j_call: TRBJ1-1; v_call: TRBV9; cdr3_aa: ASSILAWGVNTEAF
j_call: TRBJ2-5; v_call: TRBV30; cdr3_aa: AWSVGTGGAETQY
j_call: TRBJ2-5; v_call: TRBV6-5; cdr3_aa: ASSWTGQETQY
j_call: TRBJ1-2; v_call: TRBV2; cdr3_aa: ASSEAVNYGYT
j_call: TRBJ2-5; v_call: TRBV9; cdr3_aa: ASSPDGGEETQY
j_call: TRBJ1-2; v_call: TRBV5-1; cdr3_aa: ASSRTGRVRDGYT
j_call: TRBJ1-2; v_call: TRBV5-4; cdr3_aa: ASSFRAGDYGYT
j_call: TRBJ2-1; v_call: TRBV6-5; cdr3_aa: ASSPGRGRINEQF
j_call: TRBJ1-2; v_call: TRBV9; cdr3_aa: ASSVGGQGFGDGYT
j_call: TRBJ2-2; v_call: TRBV7-2; cdr3_aa: ASSRWTSDAGELF
j_call: TRBJ1-1; v_call: TRBV5-1; cdr3_aa: ASSVDRANTEAF
j_call: TRBJ2-6; v_call: TRBV3-1/TRBV3-2; cdr3_aa: ASSARGANVLT
j_call: TRBJ1-1; v_call: TRBV4-3; cdr3_aa: ASSRGQGDRTEAF
j_call: TRBJ2-7; v_call: TRBV5-4; cdr3_aa: ASSLGTGGAYEQY
j_call: TRBJ1-2; v_call: TRBV6-5; cdr3_aa: ASSFTLGGRIYGYT
j_call: TRBJ2-3; v_call: TRBV20-1; cdr3_aa: SASPRRRTAAEDTQY
j_call: TRBJ1-4; v_call: TRBV4-2; cdr3_aa: ASSRLTGTATNEKLF
j_call: TRBJ2-1; v_call: TRBV7-9; cdr3_aa: ASRPQGTVSNEQF
j_call: TRBJ1-1; v_call: TRBV5-6; cdr3_aa: ASSLVWEGTEAF
j_call: TRBJ2-5; v_call: TRBV6-5; cdr3_aa: ASSSGQLITQY
j_call: TRBJ2-2; v_call: TRBV7-2; cdr3_aa: ASSLVPQANTGELF
j_call: TRBJ1-3; v_call: TRBV2; cdr3_aa: ASGRGLWAEGNTIY
j_call: TRBJ2-7; v_call: TRBV3-1/TRBV3-2; cdr3_aa: ASSQGELLRQY
j_call: TRBJ1-4; v_call: TRBV19; cdr3_aa: ASKAGTQEKLF
j_call: TRBJ2-1; v_call: TRBV13; cdr3_aa: ASRRGGEPNNEQF
j_call: TRBJ2-1; v_call: TRBV29-1; cdr3_aa: SVGESGAWDNEQF
j_call: TRBJ1-2; v_call: TRBV6-6; cdr3_aa: ASTQDINYGYT